These 3 T cell receptor beta chains came from one sample sequenced in a study of blood T cell repertoires in COVID-19. Repertoires were generated with immunoSEQ multiplex PCR, while TCRdb's copy carries only in-frame clones and drops some. Among about half a million clones listed, roughly nine tenths were seen once. Sequenced material: PBMCs or T cells enriched from blood (not recorded which). The receptors shown here come from a woman in her fifties or sixties who had recovered from COVID-19.

The V call is TRBV19, the J call TRBJ1-6; 10 bases align to TRBD1. V lost 3 bases and J lost 10; bases outside the gene matches: 6. This CDR3 spans 15 amino acids. Germline V CDR1 and CDR2: LNHDA, SQIVND (reference sequence). CDR3 residues: CASSIPGQGKSPLHF. CDR3 sequence (DNA): TGTGCCAGTAGTATTCCGGGACAGGGGAAATCACCCCTCCACTTT.

The rearrangement joins TRBV5-6 to TRBJ1-1; D is unclear. This CDR3 has 11 amino acids. The V gene lost 6 bases and the J gene lost 4 bases, with 7 bases spanning the gap. The germline V gene has CDR1 SGHDT and CDR2 YYEEEE. The CDR3 bases are TGTGCCAGCAAAGGAGCCACTGAAGCTTTCTTT. Protein: CASKGATEAFF.

The chain carries TRBV27 and TRBJ1-5; D is possibly TRBD1 (5 bases). V was pared by 5 bases and J by 3 bases, with 14 bases between. CDR1 and CDR2 (germline): MNHEY, SMNVEV (reference sequence). The CDR3 length is 15 residues. The DNA of the CDR3 is TGTGCCAGCAGTAGGGAGGCAGGGCCCAATCAGCCCCAGCATTTT. Encoded protein: CASSREAGPNQPQHF.